Listed below are T cell receptor beta chains from one sample, sequenced in a study of regulatory T cells in long-lasting Graves disease. Via MiXCR, TCRdb re-called the multiplex PCR reads, giving one row per CDR3 protein. The sample has 400,000 to 500,000 distinct CDR3 sequences; roughly 23% are singletons. The sequencing here drew on peripheral blood mononuclear cells (PBMCs), taken when the disease was refractory, from a patient treated with antithyroid drugs. Source of these receptors: a female donor with Graves disease. Both conserved end residues are part of each CDR3. A D gene is named only where the DNA matches it firmly. The size entry is marked missing in some rows and otherwise reads once, few, many or a size class.

j_call | d_call | v_call | clone_size | cdr3_nt | cdr3_aa
TRBJ2-3 | - | TRBV18 | once | TGTGCCAGCTCACCCCAGGGGACAGATACGCAGTATTTT | CASSPQGTDTQYF
TRBJ1-4 | - | TRBV20-1 | - | TGCAGTGCTAGAGGGTTGGACCCCCGCGTGACTAATGAAAAACTGTTTTTT | CSARGLDPRVTNEKLFF
TRBJ2-7 | - | TRBV15 | many | TGTGCCACCAGCAGAGCGACCACCTTTAACGAGCAGTACTTC | CATSRATTFNEQYF
TRBJ1-4 | - | TRBV20-1 | few | TGCAGTGCGCAGAGGGTTGAAAAACTGTTTTTT | CSAQRVEKLFF
TRBJ1-2 | TRBD1 | TRBV30 | many | TGTGCCTGGAACCCGGGACAGGGTCCCTACACCTTC | CAWNPGQGPYTF
TRBJ2-5 | - | TRBV7-9 | many | TGTGCCAGCAGCTTATGGTCCAGGACCCAAGAGACCCAGTACTTC | CASSLWSRTQETQYF
TRBJ2-2 | TRBD1 | TRBV12-3/TRBV12-4 | - | TGTGCCAGCAGTCCTGGACAGGGAGGAGACACCGGGGAGCTGTTTTTT | CASSPGQGGDTGELFF
TRBJ2-3 | TRBD2 | TRBV6-1 | - | TGTGCCAGCAGTGTTCGGCTAGCGGGCACAGATACGCAGTATTTT | CASSVRLAGTDTQYF
TRBJ2-5 | TRBD1 | TRBV11-2 | many | TGTGCCAGCAGCTTAGCCCCGATCTCCGGGACAGACAGAGGGGCCCAGTACTTC | CASSLAPISGTDRGAQYF
TRBJ2-7 | - | TRBV4-1 | once | TGCGCCAGCAGCCAGACCACCATGGGAGAGCAGTACTTC | CASSQTTMGEQYF
TRBJ1-2 | - | TRBV3-1 | few | TGTGCCAGCAGCCAAGTCGCGGACTATGGCTACACCTTC | CASSQVADYGYTF
TRBJ1-2 | TRBD1 | TRBV6-1 | many | TGTGCCAGCAGCTCACCGCTCGACAGGGGGCTTATCTATGGCTACACCTTC | CASSSPLDRGLIYGYTF
TRBJ2-2 | TRBD2 | TRBV6-2/TRBV6-3 | - | TGTGCCAGCAGTTCTAGACTAGCAGGAATCAGGGAGCTGTTTTTT | CASSSRLAGIRELFF
TRBJ1-1 | - | TRBV30 | - | TGTGCCTGCCGCCCGGAGGACACTGAAGCTTTCTTT | CACRPEDTEAFF
TRBJ2-5 | - | TRBV2 | - | TGTGCCAGCAGCTCAGGTGTTGGGACTCGCGAGACCCAGTACTTC | CASSSGVGTRETQYF
TRBJ1-6 | - | TRBV20-1 | few | TGCAGTCTCAAATTCGGCCCAGGCGTAAATTCACCCCTCCACTTT | CSLKFGPGVNSPLHF
TRBJ2-5 | - | TRBV5-5 | - | TGTGCCAGCAGCTTGCGTGGCAGGGAAGAGACCCAGTACTTC | CASSLRGREETQYF
TRBJ1-4 | TRBD1 | TRBV2 | many | TGTGCCAGCAGTTCGGACAGGAATGAAAAACTGTTTTTT | CASSSDRNEKLFF
TRBJ2-4 | - | TRBV7-6 | - | TGTGCCAGCAGCCCCCGGGACTCCCCCGCCATTCAGTACTTC | CASSPRDSPAIQYF
TRBJ2-7 | TRBD2 | TRBV14 | - | TGTGCCAGCAGCGTCGGACTAGCGGGAGGTGTCGAGCAGTACTTC | CASSVGLAGGVEQYF
TRBJ2-5 | TRBD2 | TRBV6-1 | - | TGTGCCAGCAGTGAACACTTACTAGCGGGAGGGGGAGAGACCCAGTACTTC | CASSEHLLAGGGETQYF
TRBJ1-5 | TRBD1 | TRBV19 | - | TGTGCCAGTAGTTATGGGACAGGCAATCAGCCCCAGCATTTT | CASSYGTGNQPQHF
TRBJ2-7 | - | TRBV11-1 | many | TGTGCCAGCAGCCGCGGTAACAGGGTCCACGAGCAGTACTTC | CASSRGNRVHEQYF
TRBJ2-4 | - | TRBV28 | many | TGTGCCAGCAGTTTAAGAGCCGCGATTCGAGCCAAAAACATTCAGTACTTC | CASSLRAAIRAKNIQYF
TRBJ1-5 | - | TRBV28 | many | TGTGCCAGCATGTGGGGGTTTGGACAGCCCCAGCATTTT | CASMWGFGQPQHF
TRBJ2-7 | - | TRBV20-1 | - | TGCAGTGCTAGAAAGCAAACAGGATTGATCTCCTACGAGCAGTACTTC | CSARKQTGLISYEQYF
TRBJ2-4 | - | TRBV6-2/TRBV6-3 | - | TGTGCCAGCAGTTACTCGACGGTAACCAAAAACATTCAGTACTTC | CASSYSTVTKNIQYF
TRBJ2-2 | - | TRBV18 | - | TGTGCCAGCTCACAAGCAGGAGCCCCCGGGGAGCTGTTTTTT | CASSQAGAPGELFF
TRBJ2-2 | - | TRBV27 | many | TGTGCCAGCAGGAGTTCGGGCGCGAACACCGGGGAGCTGTTTTTT | CASRSSGANTGELFF
TRBJ1-3 | - | TRBV27 | - | TGTGCCAGCAGTCCGCAGACTCCCCCTGGAAACACCATATATTTT | CASSPQTPPGNTIYF
TRBJ1-5 | - | TRBV11-3 | many | TGTGCCAGCAGACCAGGTTCAAATCAGCCCCAGCATTTT | CASRPGSNQPQHF
TRBJ2-3 | - | TRBV7-8 | - | TGTGCCAGCAGCCAGGGACCTAGCACAGATACGCAGTATTTT | CASSQGPSTDTQYF
TRBJ1-1 | - | TRBV29-1 | many | TGCAGCGCAAGAGACGGAGCGCTGAACACTGAAGCTTTCTTT | CSARDGALNTEAFF
TRBJ2-2 | - | TRBV20-1 | once | TGCAGTGCTAGAGATTGTGGCCGCGGACGGACCGGGGAGCTGTTTTTT | CSARDCGRGRTGELFF
TRBJ1-1 | TRBD1 | TRBV7-3 | few | TGTGCCAGCAGCTTAGGACAGGGGGCGATTACTGAAGCTTTCTTT | CASSLGQGAITEAFF
TRBJ1-1 | - | TRBV5-8 | many | TGTGCCAGCAGCATACGACAGCTCTTGAACACTGAAGCTTTCTTT | CASSIRQLLNTEAFF
TRBJ2-5 | - | TRBV12-3/TRBV12-4 | many | TGTGCCAGCAGCGCCCCGGGGGGCCTCGGGACCCAGTACTTC | CASSAPGGLGTQYF
TRBJ1-1 | - | TRBV5-5 | - | TGTGCCAGCAGCGGCCGGGCCGAGGGATTGGGCACTGAAGCTTTCTTT | CASSGRAEGLGTEAFF
TRBJ2-3 | TRBD2 | TRBV3-1 | - | TGTGCCAGCAGCCAAGGTTTGAGCGGGAGCGGCGCAGATACGCAGTATTTT | CASSQGLSGSGADTQYF
TRBJ1-6 | - | TRBV19 | once | TGTGCCAGTAGACGGTCCGGCGGTAATTCACCCCTCCACTTT | CASRRSGGNSPLHF
TRBJ2-2 | - | TRBV2 | many | TGTGCCAGCAGAGGGGGGGTGAGCCCCGGGGAGCTGTTTTTT | CASRGGVSPGELFF
TRBJ2-7 | - | TRBV10-3 | - | TGTGCCATCAGTGATCCGGGGAGCTACGAGCAGTACTTC | CAISDPGSYEQYF